What follows are 7 T cell receptor beta chains derived from one specimen sequenced in a study of CD8 T cells in Susac syndrome (dated by TCRdb to between 2017 and 2020). Libraries were built with the immunoSEQ multiplex PCR assay. RNA was extracted using the RNeasy kit, and roughly 0.5 to 1 ug of the RNA was reverse transcribed with random hexamers. The raw public reads went through TCRdb reprocessing: fastp at Q25, MiXCR clone calling, in-frame beta chains kept. Duplicate CDR3 protein sequences are folded into a single record with the most common DNA and genes. Counted in this sample were approximately 120,000 distinct CDR3 sequences; over 85% of them appeared once. The biggest ten clones account for roughly 0.3% of the sample. The specimen was CD8+ T cells from PBMCs. These TCRs come from a human donor with multiple sclerosis.

This clonotype has only a few counts. This rearrangement joins TRBV5-4 to TRBJ2-1; D possibly corresponds to TRBD1 (6 bases). This CDR3 has 13 amino acids. Per the germline V gene, CDR1 is SGHNT and CDR2 is YYREEE (reference sequence). Trimming cost V 0 bases and J 6 bases, with 7 bases left between them. For the CDR3, the DNA is TGTGCCAGCAGCTTGGTGACAGGCAATGAGCAGTTCTTC. Its protein is CASSLVTGNEQFF.

The CDR3, as DNA: TGTGCCTGGACGGGACTGGACGAGCAGTACTTC. Translation: CAWTGLDEQYF. This sequence joins TRBV30 and TRBJ2-7, with D maybe TRBD2 (6 bases). Germline V gives CDR1 GTSNPN, CDR2 SVGIG (reference sequence). The V end lost 4 bases, the J end lost 5 bases, and 9 bases lay between the germline ends. The CDR3 contains 11 residues.

The chain uses TRBV3-1 and TRBJ2-2; D is possibly TRBD2 (5 bases). The CDR3 is 15 residues long. Germline V gene data show CDR1 as LGHDT and CDR2 as YNNKEL (reference sequence). V shed 0 bases and J shed 7 bases, with 12 bases lying between them. The CDR3 region has the DNA TGTGCCAGCAGCCAAGATGCGGGTTTAAACGGGGAGCTGTTTTTT. Its translation is CASSQDAGLNGELFF.

V usage is TRBV6-1 and J usage is TRBJ1-1; TRBD1 matches 9 bases. V lost 8 bases to trimming and J lost 3 bases; unmatched junction nucleotides: 16. Germline V CDR1 and CDR2: MNHNS, SASEGT. CDR3 length: 17 amino acids. Here the CDR3 reads CASPPLGTGFGDTEAFF. CDR3 coding DNA: TGTGCCAGCCCTCCCCTCGGGACAGGGTTCGGGGACACTGAAGCTTTCTTT.

The genes are TRBV21-1 and TRBJ2-2. TRBV21-1 is given as a pseudogene. The CDR3 length is 16 residues. CDR3 nucleotide sequence: TGTGCCAGCAGCAAAGAGGTTGCAAGGAACACCGGGGAGCTGTTTTTT. Its translation is CASSKEVARNTGELFF.

The chain is built from TRBV5-6 and TRBJ2-2, with 10 bases lining up with TRBD2. The germline gives CDR1 SGHDT, CDR2 YYEEEE. V dropped 6 bases and J dropped 5; count of bases not matched to a gene: 7. The CDR3 is made up of 15 amino acids. DNA for the CDR3: TGTGCCAGCATCAATAGCGGGGGGAGGACCGGGGAGCTGTTTTTT. Protein: CASINSGGRTGELFF.

CDR3: CASSPEETEAFF. CDR3 DNA sequence: TGTGCCAGCTCACCAGAGGAGACTGAAGCTTTCTTT. V usage is TRBV18 and J usage is TRBJ1-1, with D unclear. This CDR3 has 12 amino acids. Germline V CDR1 and CDR2: KGHSH, LQKENI. Trimming shortened V by 2 bases and J by 5 bases, and 6 bases separated the two germline ends. Full variable domain (rest looked up from reference TRBV18 and TRBJ1-1): NAGVMQNPRHLVRRRGQEARLRCSPMKGHSHVYWYRQLPEEGLKFMVYLQKENIIDESGMPKERFSAEFPKEGPSILRIQQVVRGDSAAYFCASSPEETEAFFGQGTRLTVV.